The 32 T cell receptor beta chains below come from one sample, sequenced in a study of beta chain features in type 1 diabetes. Study-wide results and caveats: Moderate yet significant TCRB CDR3 shortening was seen in Type 1 diabetes patients in all four CD4+ subsets.

All of the isolated RNA was reverse transcribed, so expressed TCRB transcripts were sequenced. The assay was immunoSEQ multiplex PCR, and TCRdb's table has in-frame clones only and misses some. This sample carries about 150,000 clones, around 10% of them seen once, and the ten largest clones take approximately 0.46%. Their recognized antigens are unknown. The sequenced sample consisted of central memory CD4+ T cells from blood. These receptors all stem from a young man with type 1 diabetes.

The sample holds a few counts of this clone. The J gene is TRBJ2-7, the V gene TRBV28; TRBD1 is a possible D gene (5 bases). The germline V and J ends were trimmed by 11 bases and 0 bases, with 14 bases remaining between them. The germline gives CDR1 MDHEN, CDR2 SYDVKM. The CDR3 has 13 amino acids. Here the CDR3 DNA reads TGTGCCGTAGGGGAAGGAACCTCCTACGAGCAGTACTTC. It translates to CAVGEGTSYEQYF. Filled out from reference TRBV28 and TRBJ2-7, the complete variable domain reads DVKVTQSSRYLVKRTGEKVFLECVQDMDHENMFWYRQDPGLGLRLIYFSYDVKMKEKGDIPEGYSVSREKKERFSLILESASTNQTSMYLCAVGEGTSYEQYFGPGTRLTVT.

This chain joins TRBV6-6 and TRBJ2-3; possible D gene TRBD2, 6 bases. This CDR3 has 15 amino acids. Trimming stripped 6 bases from V and 4 bases from J, with 17 bases between. Germline CDR1 reads MNHNY; CDR2 reads SVGAGI (reference sequence). In nucleotides, the CDR3 is TGTGCCAGCAGCTCCAGGCCCGGGGAGGCAGATACGCAGTATTTT. Protein product: CASSSRPGEADTQYF.

This clone was detected many times. This sequence joins TRBV29-1 and TRBJ2-5; D uncertain. The CDR3 totals 12 residues. Germline CDR1 is SQVTM and CDR2 is ANQGSEA. The germline V and J ends were trimmed by 3 bases and 0 bases, with 5 bases remaining between them. The CDR3 region has the DNA TGCAGCGTTGAGGAGTACCAAGAGACCCAGTACTTC. This gives the protein CSVEEYQETQYF.

The genes are TRBV6-6 and TRBJ2-1; 9 bases map to TRBD2. V trimming: 6 bases; J trimming: 8 bases; junction bases outside the gene matches: 11. The CDR3 is made up of 15 amino acids. Germline CDR1 and CDR2: MNHNY and SVGAGI (reference sequence). The CDR3 here is CASSPGTSRIDEQFF. The CDR3 nucleotides are TGTGCCAGCAGCCCCGGGACTAGCAGGATCGATGAGCAGTTCTTC.

The chain is built from TRBV6-5 and TRBJ2-7, with D unclear. V was pared by 2 bases and J by 3 bases, with 14 bases between. There are 15 residues in the CDR3. CDR1 and CDR2 from the germline V gene are MNHEY and SVGAGI. The CDR3 region is CASSYQSAVIYEQYF. CDR3 DNA: TGTGCCAGCAGTTACCAGAGCGCGGTTATCTACGAGCAGTACTTC.

The CDR3 spells CASSLERSTDTQYF. CDR3 nucleotides: TGTGCCAGCAGCTTAGAGCGGAGCACAGATACGCAGTATTTT. The chain joins TRBV13 to TRBJ2-3; D may be TRBD2 (5 bases). Germline values: CDR1 PRHDT, CDR2 FYEKMQ (reference sequence). The length of the CDR3 is 14 residues. Trimming removed 1 base from V and 0 bases from J, with 5 bases in between. The entire variable domain, with the rest obtained from reference TRBV13 and TRBJ2-3, is as follows: AAGVIQSPRHLIKEKRETATLKCYPIPRHDTVYWYQQGPGQDPQFLISFYEKMQSDKGSIPDRFSAQQFSDYHSELNMSSLELGDSALYFCASSLERSTDTQYFGPGTRLTVL.

This clone was counted between two and nine times. Other DNA variants within this sample encode the same CDR3. The genes are TRBV28 and TRBJ2-7; 7 positions match TRBD2. This CDR3 is 15 amino acids long. The germline V gene encodes CDR1 MDHEN and CDR2 SYDVKM. V lost 5 bases and J lost 0; bases outside the gene matches: 7. The CDR3 loop reads CASSPPGGSSYEQYF. The CDR3 bases are TGTGCCAGCAGTCCCCCCGGCGGGAGCTCCTACGAGCAGTACTTC.

There are a few counts of this clone. V and J are TRBV28 and TRBJ2-1; 7 positions match TRBD1. Germline CDR1 MDHEN, CDR2 SYDVKM. CDR3 length equals 18 residues. Trimming took 5 bases from V and 7 from J; bases not matched to a gene: 20. The CDR3 DNA sequence: TGTGCCAGCAGTCCGATGGGGAGTGACAGGGAGAAATCTAATGAGCAGTTCTTC. Its protein product is CASSPMGSDREKSNEQFF.

This clone was detected only a few times. The chain combines TRBV7-3 with TRBJ2-1, with 9 bases aligning to TRBD2. The CDR3 has 15 amino acids. CDR1 is SGHTA, CDR2 FQGTGA, per germline. With 5 bases clipped from V and 8 bases from J, the junction kept 10 bases outside the gene matches. Here the CDR3 reads CASSPVAGGSHEQFF. CDR3 DNA: TGTGCCAGCAGCCCCGTGGCGGGAGGGAGCCATGAGCAGTTCTTC.

This clone was seen a handful of times. The chain is built from TRBV28 and TRBJ1-2, with D maybe TRBD1 (5 bases). Germline CDR1 and CDR2: MDHEN and SYDVKM. V shed 6 bases and J shed 4 bases, with 9 bases lying between them. This CDR3 spans 12 amino acids. CDR3 DNA sequence: TGTGCCAGCAGGGCTGGGGCCTATGGCTACACCTTC. Protein: CASRAGAYGYTF.

This clone was recorded a few times. The CDR3 sequence: CASSASDYNEQFF. The CDR3 DNA sequence: TGTGCCAGCAGTGCTTCAGACTACAATGAGCAGTTCTTC. The V call is TRBV2, the J call TRBJ2-1; D ambiguous. The CDR3 is 13 residues long. CDR1 and CDR2 from the germline V gene are SNHLY and FYNNEI. With 4 bases removed from V and 3 bases from J, the gap between germline ends came to 7 bases.

This clone was counted only a few times. The genes are TRBV11-2 and TRBJ2-1, with 10 bases matching TRBD2. The CDR3 covers 15 residues. V lost 1 base to trimming and J lost 7 bases; unmatched junction nucleotides: 4. CDR1 and CDR2 (germline): SGHAT, FQNNGV. The CDR3 region has the DNA TGTGCCAGCAGCTTAGTAGCGGGAGGAGGGAATGAGCAGTTCTTC. It yields the protein CASSLVAGGGNEQFF.

This clone was observed a few times. Other nucleotide sequences in the sample specify the same CDR3. V usage is TRBV7-9 and J usage is TRBJ2-1; 8 bases fit TRBD2. The junction had 5 bases not matched to a gene; V was cut back by 5 bases and J by 2 bases. Germline V gene sequence: CDR1 SEHNR, CDR2 FQNEAQ (reference sequence). The CDR3 is 15 residues long. CDR3 residues: CASSPRGGTYNEQFF. The CDR3 DNA sequence: TGTGCCAGCAGCCCTCGGGGGGGCACCTACAATGAGCAGTTCTTC.

The chain carries TRBV7-2 and TRBJ2-5; the D gene is possibly TRBD2 (5 bases). V was shortened by 5 bases and J by 4 bases, with 17 bases between the two germline ends. CDR3 length: 15 amino acids. Germline CDR1 and CDR2: SGHTA and FQGNSA. The CDR3: CASSPSRAAAETQYF. The CDR3 DNA reads TGTGCCAGCAGCCCCTCGAGGGCCGCGGCAGAGACCCAGTACTTC.

The rearrangement links TRBV6-5 to TRBJ2-1, with D maybe TRBD2 (5 bases). The CDR3 is 15 residues long. Germline CDR1 reads MNHEY; CDR2 reads SVGAGI. The ends were cut back, 5 bases at V and 0 bases at J, with 11 bases in the middle. CDR3 in amino acids: CASSPSTSSYNEQFF. The CDR3 DNA reads as TGTGCCAGCAGTCCTAGTACTAGCTCCTACAATGAGCAGTTCTTC.

This clone appeared a single time. The genes are TRBV7-6 and TRBJ2-1; 8 bases line up with TRBD2. Germline trimming cut 1 base from V and 4 bases from J; bases unmatched to any gene: 6. In germline, CDR1 is SGHVS, CDR2 FNYEAQ. The CDR3 extends over 16 amino acids. The CDR3 DNA follows: TGTGCCAGCAGCTTAGGGGGCACTAGCGGTTACAATGAGCAGTTCTTC. It specifies CASSLGGTSGYNEQFF. The full variable domain, rest sourced from reference TRBV7-6 and TRBJ2-1, is GAGVSQSPRYKVTKRGQDVALRCDPISGHVSLYWYRQALGQGPEFLTYFNYEAQQDKSGLPNDRFSAERPEGSISTLTIQRTEQRDSAMYRCASSLGGTSGYNEQFFGPGTRLTVL.

In its sample, this clone was seen many times. The chain carries TRBV7-9 and TRBJ1-5; D gene uncertain. In germline, CDR1 is SEHNR, CDR2 FQNEAQ (reference sequence). CDR3 size: 13 residues. The germline V and J ends were trimmed by 4 bases and 7 bases, with 11 bases remaining between them. The CDR3 sequence: CASSSGKGQPQHF. CDR3 coding DNA: TGTGCCAGCAGCTCGGGGAAAGGGCAGCCCCAGCATTTT. The full variable domain, rest sourced from reference TRBV7-9 and TRBJ1-5, is DTGVSQNPRHKITKRGQNVTFRCDPISEHNRLYWYRQTLGQGPEFLTYFQNEAQLEKSRLLSDRFSAERPKGSFSTLEIQRTEQGDSAMYLCASSSGKGQPQHFGDGTRLSIL.

This clone was counted a few times. The chain uses TRBV28 and TRBJ2-3; D is unclear. Germline assignment: CDR1 MDHEN and CDR2 SYDVKM. The ends were cut back, 11 bases at V and 1 base at J, with 16 bases in the middle. The CDR3 contains 14 residues. CDR3 DNA: TGTGCCTCGTCGCAGAGAGGTGGCACAGATACGCAGTATTTT. This sequence encodes CASSQRGGTDTQYF.

This clone was counted between two and nine times. The chain is built from TRBV29-1 and TRBJ2-5; possibly TRBD2 for D (7 bases). The CDR3 runs to 13 residues. In germline, CDR1 is SQVTM, CDR2 ANQGSEA. V lost 4 bases and J 8 bases, leaving 17 bases between the germline ends. The CDR3 DNA is TGCAGCGTTGGGGGGGGCAGGGGTTCAACCCAGTACTTC. This encodes CSVGGGRGSTQYF.

The gene calls are TRBV6-5 and TRBJ2-5; a weak D match, TRBD2 (6 bases). Trimming took 2 bases from V and 4 from J, leaving 11 bases between them. This CDR3 comprises 14 residues. Germline CDR1 reads MNHEY; CDR2 reads SVGAGI. The CDR3 DNA follows: TGTGCCAGCAGTTACAGGGAGGTGGGAGAGACCCAGTACTTC. Translating it yields CASSYREVGETQYF.

The chain employs TRBV9 and TRBJ2-1; tentative D call: TRBD1 (5 bases). CDR1 and CDR2 from the germline V gene are SGDLS and YYNGEE. Trimming removed 7 bases from V and 10 bases from J, with 18 bases in between. The CDR3 has 13 amino acids. The CDR3 DNA sequence: TGTGCCAGCGGCCAGCCTAGGGCAGGGGAGCAGTTCTTC. It yields the protein CASGQPRAGEQFF.

V and J are TRBV7-9 and TRBJ2-1; TRBD2 is a possible D gene (6 bases). V gave up 2 bases and J gave up 12 bases, with 14 bases separating them. There are 13 residues in the CDR3. Germline lookup yields CDR1 SEHNR and CDR2 FQNEAQ (reference sequence). Here the CDR3 reads CASSLLREWGQFF. The CDR3, as DNA: TGTGCCAGCAGCTTACTCCGGGAGTGGGGGCAGTTCTTC. The whole variable domain, remainder taken from reference TRBV7-9 and TRBJ2-1, is DTGVSQNPRHKITKRGQNVTFRCDPISEHNRLYWYRQTLGQGPEFLTYFQNEAQLEKSRLLSDRFSAERPKGSFSTLEIQRTEQGDSAMYLCASSLLREWGQFFGPGTRLTVL.

This clone has only a few counts. This chain uses TRBV27 with TRBJ2-1; D is perhaps TRBD2 (5 bases). V was trimmed by 2 bases and J by 4 bases, leaving 6 bases between them. The CDR3 length is 13 residues. CDR1 and CDR2 (germline): MNHEY, SMNVEV (reference sequence). The CDR3 bases are TGTGCCAGCAGTTTAGGACTTTACAATGAGCAGTTCTTC. The encoded protein is CASSLGLYNEQFF.

J is TRBJ2-3 and V is TRBV19; perhaps TRBD2 as D (5 bases). The CDR3 is 17 residues long. Germline CDR1 is LNHDA and CDR2 is SQIVND (reference sequence). V was cut by 3 bases and J by 3 bases, with 19 bases left in between. The chain's CDR3 is CASSIRAARDLTDTQYF. The CDR3 DNA follows: TGTGCCAGTAGTATTAGGGCGGCGAGGGATCTGACAGATACGCAGTATTTT.

This sequence joins TRBV19 and TRBJ2-3; 11 nucleotides line up with TRBD1. The V gene end was trimmed by 4 bases and the J gene end by 11 bases; junction bases not matched to a gene: 5. This CDR3 contains 13 residues. Germline V lookup: CDR1 LNHDA, CDR2 SQIVND (reference sequence). CDR3 protein: CASSNLDRGLQYF. The CDR3 DNA sequence: TGTGCCAGTAGTAACCTGGACAGGGGGCTGCAGTATTTT.

This clone has only a few counts. The J gene is TRBJ1-1, the V gene TRBV15, with D possibly matching TRBD1 (5 bases). The CDR3 extends over 13 amino acids. Germline V gene sequence: CDR1 LNHNV, CDR2 YYDKDF (reference sequence). Trimming shortened V by 0 bases and J by 12 bases, and 14 bases separated the two germline ends. The DNA of the CDR3 is TGTGCCACCAGCAGAGATTCAGGGCCTTCAACTTTCTTT. Its protein product is CATSRDSGPSTFF.

The chain joins TRBV7-2 to TRBJ1-5, with D uncertain. V lost 3 bases and J lost 2, with 5 bases in between. This CDR3 region has 13 residues. Germline loops: CDR1 SGHTA, CDR2 FQGNSA. The CDR3 DNA reads TGTGCCAGCAGCTTCGGGGGCAATCAGCCCCAGCATTTT. This encodes CASSFGGNQPQHF.

The V call is TRBV5-1, the J call TRBJ2-7, with 7 bases fitting TRBD1. Trimming removed 4 bases from V and 1 base from J; junction bases left unmatched: 14. The CDR3 runs 17 residues. Germline values: CDR1 SGHRS, CDR2 YFSETQ. As DNA, the CDR3 is TGCGCCAGCAGCCTCCCCCCTCCGGGACAGTGGTCCTACGAGCAGTACTTC. Amino acid sequence: CASSLPPPGQWSYEQYF.

In this sample, this clone turned up many times. The chain is built from TRBV14 and TRBJ2-1; D is unclear. Germline CDR1 is SGHDN and CDR2 is FVKESK. The CDR3 is 12 residues long. V lost 5 bases, J lost 4 bases, and 6 bases lay in between. CDR3 sequence: CASSIQYNEQFF. The CDR3, as DNA: TGTGCCAGCAGCATACAGTACAATGAGCAGTTCTTC.

CDR3 region: CASSGGQVKETQYF. CDR3 coding DNA: TGCGCCAGCAGCGGGGGACAGGTAAAAGAGACCCAGTACTTC. This chain uses TRBV5-1 with TRBJ2-5; 8 nucleotides align to TRBD1. The V segment lost 4 bases and the J segment 3 bases; nucleotides outside the gene matches: 5. CDR3 length: 14 amino acids. CDR1 SGHRS and CDR2 YFSETQ come from the germline V gene.

This clone was picked up a small number of times. The chain recombines TRBV28 with TRBJ1-4, with no clear D. The V gene's germline CDR1 is MDHEN and CDR2 SYDVKM. The ends were cut back, 6 bases at V and 3 bases at J, with 5 bases in the middle. This CDR3 is 12 amino acids long. CDR3 in DNA: TGTGCCAGCAGGGAGCCTAATGAAAAACTGTTTTTT. It encodes CASREPNEKLFF.

The rearrangement joins TRBV5-4 to TRBJ2-1; TRBD2 aligns across 9 bases. This CDR3 comprises 15 residues. V lost 2 bases to trimming and J lost 8 bases; unmatched junction nucleotides: 8. Germline V lookup: CDR1 SGHNT, CDR2 YYREEE (reference sequence). The CDR3 loop reads CASSLGGLAFDEQFF. In nucleotides, the CDR3 is TGTGCCAGCAGCTTAGGGGGACTAGCATTCGATGAGCAGTTCTTC.